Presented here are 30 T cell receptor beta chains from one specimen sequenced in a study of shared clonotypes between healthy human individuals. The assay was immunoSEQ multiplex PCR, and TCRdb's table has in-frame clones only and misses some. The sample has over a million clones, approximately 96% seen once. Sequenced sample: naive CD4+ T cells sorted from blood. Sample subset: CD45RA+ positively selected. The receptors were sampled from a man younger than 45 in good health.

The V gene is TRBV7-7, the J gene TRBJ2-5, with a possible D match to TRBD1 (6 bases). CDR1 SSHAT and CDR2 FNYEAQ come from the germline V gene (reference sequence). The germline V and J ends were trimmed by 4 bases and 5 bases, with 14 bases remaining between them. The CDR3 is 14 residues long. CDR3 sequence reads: CASSSIGRGETQYF. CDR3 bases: TGTGCCAGCAGCTCCATCGGCAGGGGTGAGACCCAGTACTTC. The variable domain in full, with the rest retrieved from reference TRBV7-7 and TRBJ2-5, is GAGVSQSPRYKVTKRGQDVTLRCDPISSHATLYWYQQALGQGPEFLTYFNYEAQPDKSGLPSDRFSAERPEGSISTLTIQRTEQRDSAMYRCASSSIGRGETQYFGPGTRLLVL.

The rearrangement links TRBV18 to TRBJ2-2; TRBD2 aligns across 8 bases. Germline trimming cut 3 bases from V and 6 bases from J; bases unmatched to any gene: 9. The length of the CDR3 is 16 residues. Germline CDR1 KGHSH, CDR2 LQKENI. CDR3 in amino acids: CASSPAGREFSGELFF. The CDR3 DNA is TGTGCCAGCTCACCGGCCGGGAGGGAATTTTCCGGGGAGCTGTTTTTT.

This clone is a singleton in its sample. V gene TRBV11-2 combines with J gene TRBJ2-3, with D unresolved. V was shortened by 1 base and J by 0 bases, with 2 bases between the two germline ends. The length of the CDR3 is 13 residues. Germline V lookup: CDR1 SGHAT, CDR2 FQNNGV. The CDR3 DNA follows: TGTGCCAGCAGCTTAGGAAGCACAGATACGCAGTATTTT. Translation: CASSLGSTDTQYF.

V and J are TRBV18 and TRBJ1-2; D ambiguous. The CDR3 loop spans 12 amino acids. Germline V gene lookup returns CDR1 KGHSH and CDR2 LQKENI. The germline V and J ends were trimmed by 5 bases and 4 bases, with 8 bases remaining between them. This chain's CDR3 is CASSGRSYGYTF. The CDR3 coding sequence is TGTGCCAGCTCAGGACGGAGCTATGGCTACACCTTC. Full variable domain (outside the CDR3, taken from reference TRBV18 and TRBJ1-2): NAGVMQNPRHLVRRRGQEARLRCSPMKGHSHVYWYRQLPEEGLKFMVYLQKENIIDESGMPKERFSAEFPKEGPSILRIQQVVRGDSAAYFCASSGRSYGYTFGSGTRLTVV.

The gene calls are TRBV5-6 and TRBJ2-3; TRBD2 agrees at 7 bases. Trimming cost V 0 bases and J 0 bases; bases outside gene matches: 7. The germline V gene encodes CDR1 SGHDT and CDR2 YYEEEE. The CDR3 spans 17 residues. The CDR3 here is CASSLELVGGSTDTQYF. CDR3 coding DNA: TGTGCCAGCAGCTTGGAACTTGTGGGAGGGAGCACAGATACGCAGTATTTT.

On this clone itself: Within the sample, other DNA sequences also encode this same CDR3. The CDR3 spells CASSLGGGGLTQYF. The CDR3 bases are TGTGCCAGCAGCTTGGGGGGGGGAGGTCTGACCCAGTACTTC. The genes are TRBV11-2 and TRBJ2-5; 7 positions agree with TRBD2. The CDR3 spans 14 residues. The J segment lost 7 bases and the V segment lost 3 bases, leaving 8 bases of the junction unmatched. The germline V gene encodes CDR1 SGHAT and CDR2 FQNNGV.

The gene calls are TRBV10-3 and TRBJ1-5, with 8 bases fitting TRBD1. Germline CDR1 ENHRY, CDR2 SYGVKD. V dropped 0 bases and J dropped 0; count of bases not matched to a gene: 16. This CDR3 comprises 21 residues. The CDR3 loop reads CAISESRDRSYPIDSNQPQHF. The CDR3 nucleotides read TGTGCCATCAGTGAGTCGCGGGACAGGTCCTACCCTATTGATAGCAATCAGCCCCAGCATTTT.

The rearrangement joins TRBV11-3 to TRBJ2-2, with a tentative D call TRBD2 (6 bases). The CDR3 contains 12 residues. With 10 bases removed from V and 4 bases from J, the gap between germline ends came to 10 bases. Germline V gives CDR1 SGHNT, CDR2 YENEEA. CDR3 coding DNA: TGTGCCACCGGGAGTCCCACCGGGGAGCTGTTTTTT. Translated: CATGSPTGELFF.

The chain's CDR3 is CASSPEDYAYEQYF. The CDR3 coding sequence is TGCGCCAGCAGCCCCGAGGACTATGCCTACGAGCAGTACTTC. The genes are TRBV4-3 and TRBJ2-7, with D perhaps TRBD2 (6 bases). The CDR3 has 14 residues. V lost 4 bases and J lost 2, with 12 bases in between. The germline CDR1 and CDR2 sequences are LGHNA and YSLEER.

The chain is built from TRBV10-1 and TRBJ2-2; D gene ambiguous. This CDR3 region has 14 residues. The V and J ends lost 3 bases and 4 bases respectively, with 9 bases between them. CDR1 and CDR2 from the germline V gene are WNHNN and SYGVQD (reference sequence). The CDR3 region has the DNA TGCGCCAGCAGTGAAAGTGTACCCACCGGGGAGCTGTTTTTT. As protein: CASSESVPTGELFF.

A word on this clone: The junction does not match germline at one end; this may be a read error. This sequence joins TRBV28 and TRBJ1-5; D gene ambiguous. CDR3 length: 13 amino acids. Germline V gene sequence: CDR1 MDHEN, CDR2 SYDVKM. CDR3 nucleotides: TGTACCAGCACGGCCACTAGCAATCAGCCCCAGCATTTT. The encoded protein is CTSTATSNQPQHF.

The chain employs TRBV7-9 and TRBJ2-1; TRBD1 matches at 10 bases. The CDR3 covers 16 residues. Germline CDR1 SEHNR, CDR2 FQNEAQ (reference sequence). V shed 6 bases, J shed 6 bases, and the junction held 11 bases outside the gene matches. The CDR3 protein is CASRNPGTGAGNEQFF. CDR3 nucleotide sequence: TGTGCCAGCAGGAATCCCGGGACAGGGGCCGGCAATGAGCAGTTCTTC.

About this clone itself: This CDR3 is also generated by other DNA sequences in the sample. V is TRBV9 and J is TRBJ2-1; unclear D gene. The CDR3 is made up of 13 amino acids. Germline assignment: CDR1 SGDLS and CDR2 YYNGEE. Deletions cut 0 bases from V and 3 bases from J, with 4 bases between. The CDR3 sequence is CASSVEVYNEQFF. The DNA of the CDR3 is TGTGCCAGCAGCGTAGAAGTCTACAATGAGCAGTTCTTC.

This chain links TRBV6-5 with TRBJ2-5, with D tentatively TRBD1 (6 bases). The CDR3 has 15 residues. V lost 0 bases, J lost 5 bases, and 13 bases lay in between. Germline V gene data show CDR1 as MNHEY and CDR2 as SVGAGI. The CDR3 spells CASSYSTGNLETQYF. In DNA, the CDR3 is TGTGCCAGCAGTTACTCGACAGGAAATCTGGAGACCCAGTACTTC.

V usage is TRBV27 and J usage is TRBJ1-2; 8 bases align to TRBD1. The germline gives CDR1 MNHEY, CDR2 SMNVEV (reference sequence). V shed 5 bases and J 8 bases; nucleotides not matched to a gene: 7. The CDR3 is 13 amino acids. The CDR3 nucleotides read TGTGCCAGCAGTCACAGACAGGGGAACGGCTACACCTTC. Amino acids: CASSHRQGNGYTF.

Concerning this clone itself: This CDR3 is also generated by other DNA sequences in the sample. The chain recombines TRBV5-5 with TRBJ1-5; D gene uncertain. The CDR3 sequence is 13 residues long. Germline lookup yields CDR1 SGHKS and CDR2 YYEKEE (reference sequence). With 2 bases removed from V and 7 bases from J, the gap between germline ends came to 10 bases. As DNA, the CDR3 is TGTGCCAGCAGCTTAGGGTCGGGCCAGCCCCAGCATTTT. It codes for CASSLGSGQPQHF.

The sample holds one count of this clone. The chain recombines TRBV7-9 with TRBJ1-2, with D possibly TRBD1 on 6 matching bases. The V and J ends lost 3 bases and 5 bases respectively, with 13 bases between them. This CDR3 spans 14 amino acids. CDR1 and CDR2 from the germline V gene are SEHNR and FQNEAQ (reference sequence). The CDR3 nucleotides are TGTGCCAGCAGCTTCCGGACAGTCCAATATGGCTACACCTTC. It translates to CASSFRTVQYGYTF.

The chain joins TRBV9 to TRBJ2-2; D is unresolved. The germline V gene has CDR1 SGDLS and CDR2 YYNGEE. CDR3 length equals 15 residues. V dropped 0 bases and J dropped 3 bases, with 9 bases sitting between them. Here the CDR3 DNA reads TGTGCCAGCAGCGTAGTTTCACGGGACACCGGGGAGCTGTTTTTT. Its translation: CASSVVSRDTGELFF.

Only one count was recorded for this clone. The chain's CDR3 is CSVEDIFGKGSSYNEQFF. The CDR3 DNA reads TGCAGCGTTGAAGATATATTCGGTAAGGGTAGCTCCTACAATGAGCAGTTCTTC. The genes are TRBV29-1 and TRBJ2-1; D is unresolved. Germline V CDR1 and CDR2: SQVTM, ANQGSEA. The CDR3 runs 18 residues. V was clipped by 0 bases and J by 0 bases, with 18 bases between them.

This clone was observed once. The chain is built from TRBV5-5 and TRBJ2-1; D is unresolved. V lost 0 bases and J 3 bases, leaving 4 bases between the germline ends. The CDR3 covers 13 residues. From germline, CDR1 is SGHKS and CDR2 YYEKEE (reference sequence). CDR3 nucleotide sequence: TGTGCCAGCAGCTTGGGGGTCTACAATGAGCAGTTCTTC. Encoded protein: CASSLGVYNEQFF.

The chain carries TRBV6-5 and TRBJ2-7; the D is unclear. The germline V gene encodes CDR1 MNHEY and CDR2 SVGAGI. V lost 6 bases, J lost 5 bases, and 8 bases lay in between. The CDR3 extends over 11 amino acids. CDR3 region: CASSNRNEQYF. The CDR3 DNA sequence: TGTGCCAGCAGCAATCGGAACGAGCAGTACTTC.

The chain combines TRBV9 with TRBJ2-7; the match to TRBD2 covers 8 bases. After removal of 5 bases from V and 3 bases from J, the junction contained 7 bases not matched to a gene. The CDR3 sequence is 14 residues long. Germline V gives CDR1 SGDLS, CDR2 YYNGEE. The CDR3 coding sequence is TGTGCCAGCAGTCTTAGCGGGATGAGCTACGAGCAGTACTTC. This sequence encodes CASSLSGMSYEQYF.

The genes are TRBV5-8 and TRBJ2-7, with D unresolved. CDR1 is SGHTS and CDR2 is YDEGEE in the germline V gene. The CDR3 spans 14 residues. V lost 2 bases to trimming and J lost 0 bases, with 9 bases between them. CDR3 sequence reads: CASSFIFISYEQYF. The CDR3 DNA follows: TGTGCCAGCAGCTTTATCTTCATCTCCTACGAGCAGTACTTC.

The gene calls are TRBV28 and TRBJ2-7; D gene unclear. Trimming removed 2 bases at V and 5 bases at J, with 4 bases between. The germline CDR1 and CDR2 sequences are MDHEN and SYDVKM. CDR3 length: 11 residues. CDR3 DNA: TGTGCCAGCAGTTTAGTGGACGAGCAGTACTTC. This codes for CASSLVDEQYF.

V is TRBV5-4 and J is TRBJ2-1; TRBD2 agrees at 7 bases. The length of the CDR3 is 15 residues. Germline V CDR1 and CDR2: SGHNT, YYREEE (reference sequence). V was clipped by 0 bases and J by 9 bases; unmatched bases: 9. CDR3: CASSLAKRERGEQFF. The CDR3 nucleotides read TGTGCCAGCAGCTTGGCGAAGCGGGAAAGGGGTGAGCAGTTCTTC.

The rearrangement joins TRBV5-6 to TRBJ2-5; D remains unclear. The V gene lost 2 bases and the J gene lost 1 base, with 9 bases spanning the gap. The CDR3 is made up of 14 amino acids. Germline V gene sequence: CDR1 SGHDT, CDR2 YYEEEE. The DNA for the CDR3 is TGTGCCAGCAGCTTAGCACAGTTCCAAGAGACCCAGTACTTC. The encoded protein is CASSLAQFQETQYF.

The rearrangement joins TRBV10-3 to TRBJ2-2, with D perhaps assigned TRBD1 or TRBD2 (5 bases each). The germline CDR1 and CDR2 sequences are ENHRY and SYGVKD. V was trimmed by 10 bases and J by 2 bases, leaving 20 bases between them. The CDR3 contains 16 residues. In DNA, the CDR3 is TGTGCCACCAAGAGACGAGGGGTTGCAAACACCGGGGAGCTGTTTTTT. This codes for CATKRRGVANTGELFF.

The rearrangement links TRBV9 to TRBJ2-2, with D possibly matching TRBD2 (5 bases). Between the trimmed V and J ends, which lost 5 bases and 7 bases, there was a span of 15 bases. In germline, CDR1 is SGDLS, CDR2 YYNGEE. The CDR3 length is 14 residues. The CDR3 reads CASSIPGAGGELFF. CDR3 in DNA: TGTGCCAGCAGTATCCCGGGCGCGGGCGGGGAGCTGTTTTTT.

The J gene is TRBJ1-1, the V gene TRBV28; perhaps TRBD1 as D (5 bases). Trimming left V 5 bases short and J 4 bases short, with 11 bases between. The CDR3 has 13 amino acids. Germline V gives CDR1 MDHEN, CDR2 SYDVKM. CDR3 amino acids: CASSPPGGTEAFF. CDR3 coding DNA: TGTGCCAGCAGTCCCCCGGGGGGCACTGAAGCTTTCTTT. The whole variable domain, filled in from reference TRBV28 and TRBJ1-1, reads DVKVTQSSRYLVKRTGEKVFLECVQDMDHENMFWYRQDPGLGLRLIYFSYDVKMKEKGDIPEGYSVSREKKERFSLILESASTNQTSMYLCASSPPGGTEAFFGQGTRLTVV.

The CDR3, as DNA: TGCGCCAGCAGTGTTCTTCTCTCCTACGAGCAGTACTTC. The encoded protein is CASSVLLSYEQYF. The rearrangement joins TRBV10-2 to TRBJ2-7; D gene uncertain. V was clipped by 4 bases and J by 0 bases, with 7 bases between them. The CDR3 runs to 13 residues. Germline lookup yields CDR1 WSHSY and CDR2 SAAADI.